This T cell receptor (beta chain) was sequenced for a study of cytomegalovirus exposure and HLA in healthy donors. PCR employed 60 Vbeta and 13 Jbeta primers. Profiling relied on immunoSEQ multiplex PCR, and the TCRdb table lists in-frame clones only, not all of them. The sample table includes some 120,000 clones. A word on this clone: Its antigen is undetermined.

Study-wide points: A missense DCLRE1C variant was associated with V- and J-gene trimming of TCR beta chains in a later analysis, and an independent cohort replicated the association. The authors enumerated under 200 TCR beta chains as linked to cytomegalovirus. Solely CMV serostatus was available to characterize immune exposure. An analysis done earlier found most TCR beta V segments productive about 87% or about 30% of the time.

Sequenced sample: PBMCs. The TCR was taken from a man aged 35-49 years in good health and CMV-seronegative.

CDR3 region: CATIQGQGFSGANVLTF. The DNA of the CDR3 is TGTGCCACCATCCAGGGACAGGGTTTCTCTGGGGCCAACGTCCTGACTTTC. The rearrangement joins TRBV10-3 to TRBJ2-6; 9 bases are shared with TRBD1. Germline CDR1 reads ENHRY; CDR2 reads SYGVKD. Trimming took 10 bases from V and 0 from J; bases not matched to a gene: 10. The CDR3 has 17 residues.